Below, 10 T cell receptor beta chains from the same sample are listed, as sequenced in a study of blood T cells in healthy people across ages. Next came a second PCR, run for about 6 to 12 cycles, which used a sample-barcoded 5' primer along with a J-beta primer mix. TCRdb processed the 5' RACE reads anew with MiXCR; each CDR3 protein has one entry. The sample carries 650,000 to 800,000 distinct CDR3 sequences, under 65% recorded once. Sequencing used blood. The origin of the receptors is an elderly woman in good health.

V and J are TRBV7-8 and TRBJ2-1; perhaps D is TRBD1 or TRBD2 (5 bases each). The CDR3 spans 17 residues. Germline lookup yields CDR1 SGHVS and CDR2 FQNEAQ. The V end lost 6 bases, the J end lost 2 bases, and 20 bases lay between the germline ends. CDR3 sequence (DNA): TGTGCCAGCAGTTTTATCTTAGGGAGAGGGGCCTACAATGAGCAGTTCTTC. Protein product: CASSFILGRGAYNEQFF.

The CDR3 DNA reads TGTGCCATCAGTGAGCCTGGGACTCCCACAGATACGCAGTATTTT. It translates to CAISEPGTPTDTQYF. This rearrangement joins TRBV10-3 to TRBJ2-3; D is possibly TRBD2 (6 bases). V lost 2 bases and J lost 2, with 11 bases in between. CDR1 is ENHRY and CDR2 is SYGVKD in the germline V gene. The length of the CDR3 is 15 residues.

This clonotype occurred many times. The chain combines TRBV20-1 with TRBJ2-1, with 16 positions matching TRBD2. Germline CDR1 reads DFQATT; CDR2 reads SNEGSKA (reference sequence). This CDR3 region has 15 residues. V trimming: 6 bases; J trimming: 4 bases; junction bases outside the gene matches: 3. CDR3 in amino acids: CSAGTSGRVYNEQFF. CDR3 coding DNA: TGCAGTGCCGGGACTAGCGGGAGGGTATACAATGAGCAGTTCTTC.

This clonotype was observed at least ten times. This chain joins TRBV7-2 and TRBJ2-7; D unclear. CDR1 is SGHTA, CDR2 FQGNSA, per germline. The CDR3 covers 12 residues. V gave up 2 bases and J gave up 4 bases, with 6 bases separating them. CDR3 sequence: CASSLSFYEQYF. The DNA for the CDR3 is TGTGCCAGCAGCTTATCCTTTTACGAGCAGTACTTC.

This clonotype was counted at least ten times. The chain employs TRBV20-1 and TRBJ2-1, with a tentative D call TRBD2 (5 bases). V was shortened by 1 base and J by 6 bases, with 22 bases between the two germline ends. The V gene's germline CDR1 is DFQATT and CDR2 SNEGSKA (reference sequence). The CDR3 extends over 17 amino acids. CDR3 region: CSARAPATRTLSNEQFF. The CDR3 DNA follows: TGCAGTGCTAGAGCCCCCGCCACCAGGACTCTTAGCAATGAGCAGTTCTTC.

This clonotype was found a few times. The chain links TRBV20-1 to TRBJ2-1; 8 bases are a match to TRBD2. V dropped 3 bases and J dropped 8; count of bases not matched to a gene: 9. The CDR3 has 14 residues. Germline V CDR1 and CDR2: DFQATT, SNEGSKA (reference sequence). The CDR3 here is CSASHAGGAHEQFF. CDR3 coding DNA: TGCAGTGCTAGTCACGCCGGGGGGGCCCATGAGCAGTTCTTC.

The chain links TRBV10-3 to TRBJ2-7, with a possible D match to TRBD1 (5 bases). V lost 8 bases, J lost 4 bases, and 15 bases lay in between. The CDR3 covers 13 residues. Per the germline V gene, CDR1 is ENHRY and CDR2 is SYGVKD. The CDR3 protein is CAIVAQGGYEQYF. The CDR3 DNA reads TGTGCCATCGTGGCGCAGGGTGGTTACGAGCAGTACTTC.

This clonotype showed up just once. V usage is TRBV7-2 and J usage is TRBJ2-5; 7 nucleotides align to TRBD2. The J call may be wrong; the DNA end is better matched by TRBJ2-7. Germline V gene lookup returns CDR1 SGHTA and CDR2 FQGNSA. The CDR3 spans 16 residues. In nucleotides, the CDR3 is TGTGCCATACGGGCGGGAGAGTCCAACCTTCCCTACGAGCAGTACTTC. Translated: CAIRAGESNLPYEQYF.

This chain joins TRBV7-2 and TRBJ2-7; no firm D call. Germline loops: CDR1 SGHTA, CDR2 FQGNSA. This CDR3 is 14 amino acids long. The V end was cut by 7 bases, the J end by 3 bases, with 16 bases between. The CDR3 here is CASTPGVDFYEQYF. DNA of the CDR3: TGTGCCAGCACCCCCGGAGTCGACTTCTACGAGCAGTACTTC.

This clonotype was found many times. V gene TRBV6-6 combines with J gene TRBJ2-1; 11 nucleotides line up with TRBD1. Trimming removed 0 bases from V and 6 bases from J; junction bases left unmatched: 7. CDR1 and CDR2 from the germline V gene are MNHNY and SVGAGI (reference sequence). This CDR3 comprises 17 residues. The chain's CDR3 is CASSYSKRTGGINEQFF. As DNA, the CDR3 is TGTGCCAGCAGTTACTCTAAAAGGACAGGGGGCATCAATGAGCAGTTCTTC.